A selection of T cell receptor beta chains follows, all from one sample in a study of cytomegalovirus exposure and HLA in healthy donors. The repertoire was sequenced with immunoSEQ multiplex PCR; TCRdb's copy has only in-frame clones and lacks some. This sample has over 130,000 clones, with roughly 66% found just once. The sequenced material came from PBMCs. The receptors originated from a woman aged 60 to 75 in good health and CMV-seronegative. CDR3s include the opening cysteine and the closing phenylalanine or tryptophan. D genes are given only for firm matches. Size is omitted from some rows. Given values are once, few, many or a class for expanded clones.

>TRBV5-4|TRBJ2-7|NA|NA
CASSSRDKTCEQYF
TGTGCCAGCAGCTCCCGGGACAAGACCTGCGAGCAGTACTTC
>TRBV7-3|TRBJ1-2|TRBD1|NA
CASRLDRAGGYTF
TGTGCCAGCAGGTTGGACAGGGCGGGTGGCTACACCTTC
>TRBV5-1|TRBJ2-7|TRBD2|NA
CASSATSSYEQYF
TGCGCCAGCAGTGCGACTAGCAGCTACGAGCAGTACTTC
>TRBV7-8|TRBJ2-7|TRBD1|NA
CASSLAPTGSYEQYF
TGTGCCAGCAGCTTAGCCCCGACAGGGTCCTACGAGCAGTACTTC
>TRBV28|TRBJ1-2|NA|NA
CARSSQSYGYTF
TGTGCCCGCAGTTCACAGTCTTATGGCTACACCTTC
>TRBV7-6|TRBJ2-7|NA|NA
CASSLLDRSYEQYF
TGTGCCAGCAGCTTACTGGACAGATCCTACGAGCAGTACTTC
>TRBV5-1|TRBJ1-5|NA|NA
CASSEVGDNQPQHF
TGCGCCAGCAGCGAGGTGGGTGACAATCAGCCCCAGCATTTT
>TRBV7-9|TRBJ2-2|NA|once
CASSLARSETGELFF
TGTGCCAGCAGCTTAGCCCGATCCGAGACCGGGGAGCTGTTTTTT
>TRBV6-8|TRBJ1-5|TRBD1|NA
CASSLRTATGGFSQPQHF
TGTGCCAGCAGCCTACGTACCGCCACAGGGGGATTTAGTCAGCCCCAGCATTTT
>TRBV12-2|TRBJ1-1|NA|NA
CARPGEEAFF
TGTGCAAGGCCGGGGGAGGAAGCTTTCTTT
>TRBV18|TRBJ2-5|NA|NA
CASSPFGSQETQYF
TGTGCCAGCTCACCTTTCGGGTCCCAAGAGACCCAGTACTTC
>TRBV28|TRBJ1-3|TRBD1|NA
CASGPGGGATIYF
TGTGCCAGCGGGCCAGGAGGGGGCGCAACCATATATTTT
>TRBV15|TRBJ2-5|NA|NA
CATSRDRVQGRETQYF
TGTGCCACCAGCAGAGACCGGGTTCAGGGGCGGGAGACCCAGTACTTC
>TRBV19|TRBJ1-1|NA|NA
CASSTYTGSEAFF
TGTGCCAGTAGTACCTACACAGGGTCCGAAGCTTTCTTT
>TRBV27|TRBJ1-5|TRBD1|NA
CASSLSGGTVSQPQHF
TGTGCCAGCAGTTTATCGGGTGGGACAGTATCTCAGCCCCAGCATTTT
>TRBV4-1|TRBJ2-2|NA|NA
CASSEATVTGELFF
TGCGCCAGCAGTGAGGCGACGGTCACCGGGGAGCTGTTTTTT
>TRBV28|TRBJ2-7|TRBD1|NA
CASRPTGVWSYEQYF
TGTGCCAGCAGACCGACAGGGGTGTGGTCCTACGAGCAGTACTTC
>TRBV2|TRBJ2-5|NA|NA
CASNLGAGRETQYF
TGTGCCAGCAATCTAGGGGCCGGGCGGGAGACCCAGTACTTC
>TRBV28|TRBJ2-5|TRBD2|NA
CASSLWGGEETQYF
TGTGCCAGCAGTTTGTGGGGGGGGGAAGAGACCCAGTACTTC
>TRBV19|TRBJ1-1|NA|NA
CASVRGYVRDTEAFF
TGTGCCAGCGTTAGGGGGTATGTTAGGGACACTGAAGCTTTCTTT
>TRBV6-5|TRBJ1-2|NA|NA
CASSWGGFYGYTF
TGTGCCAGCAGTTGGGGAGGGTTCTATGGCTACACCTTC
>TRBV6-5|TRBJ1-2|NA|NA
CASSYGGHDGYTF
TGTGCCAGCAGTTACGGGGGCCATGATGGCTACACCTTC
>TRBV6-1|TRBJ2-7|TRBD2|NA
CASKLSGRALEQYF
TGTGCCAGCAAACTTAGCGGGAGGGCCCTCGAGCAGTACTTC
>TRBV5-8|TRBJ1-2|TRBD1|NA
CASSLGDRVDYGYTF
TGTGCCAGCAGCTTGGGGGACAGGGTTGACTATGGCTACACCTTC
>TRBV19|TRBJ1-2|NA|once
CASSIKGTMDYGYTF
TGTGCCAGTAGTATAAAGGGGACAATGGACTATGGCTACACCTTC
>TRBV19|TRBJ1-6|TRBD1|NA
CASSTLTGGNSPLHF
TGTGCCAGTAGTACCCTGACAGGGGGCAATTCACCCCTCCACTTT
>TRBV10-3|TRBJ2-3|TRBD2|NA
CAISRSPLTGGSTDTQYF
TGTGCCATCAGTCGCTCACCGTTGACGGGGGGAAGCACAGATACGCAGTATTTT
>TRBV28|TRBJ1-2|TRBD1|NA
CASWSGGSGYGYTF
TGTGCCAGCTGGTCAGGGGGCTCGGGGTATGGCTACACCTTC
>TRBV2|TRBJ2-1|TRBD1|NA
CASSETGGSSYNEQFF
TGTGCCAGCAGTGAAACAGGGGGAAGTTCCTACAATGAGCAGTTCTTC
>TRBV7-2|TRBJ1-2|NA|NA
CASSLARRTYYGYTF
TGTGCCAGCAGCTTAGCCAGGCGAACCTACTATGGCTACACCTTC
>TRBV5-1|TRBJ2-7|NA|NA
CASSLPHYEQYF
TGCGCCAGCAGCTTGCCCCACTACGAGCAGTACTTC
>TRBV13|TRBJ1-2|NA|NA
CASSLGLMMALPEEDYGYTF
TGTGCCAGCAGCTTAGGCCTAATGATGGCCCTCCCCGAGGAGGACTATGGCTACACCTTC